These T cell receptor beta chains were read from a single sample in a study of vaccination and CD4 T cells after COVID-19. Antigen specificity for these receptors is unknown. MiXCR, applied by TCRdb to the PCR reads, yields one record per CDR3 protein. Of some 13,000 distinct CDR3 sequences listed, around 61% are singletons. Sequencing used CD4+ T cells from blood, cultured in vitro. These receptors were obtained from a human donor who had recovered from COVID-19. The CDR3 runs from the conserved cysteine through the conserved F or W. The D gene is left open where the match is weak. Size is stated for part of the rows, as once, few or many counts, or as a class when the clone is expanded.

TRBV2,NA,TRBJ2-5,NA,CASSERGSQETQYF,TGTGCCAGCAGTGAAAGAGGCAGCCAAGAGACCCAGTACTTC
TRBV2,NA,TRBJ2-7,NA,CASSEGPRSEQYF,TGTGCCAGCAGTGAAGGGCCCCGGTCCGAGCAGTACTTC
TRBV2,TRBD2,TRBJ2-7,NA,CASSEYSGSNEQYF,TGTGCCAGCAGTGAGTATAGCGGGAGTAACGAGCAGTACTTC
TRBV24-1,NA,TRBJ2-2,few,CATSDQVPQTNTGELFF,TGTGCCACCAGTGATCAAGTCCCGCAGACGAACACCGGGGAGCTGTTTTTT
TRBV27,NA,TRBJ2-1,NA,CASSLSRPYNEQFF,TGTGCCAGCAGTTTATCCAGGCCCTACAATGAGCAGTTCTTC
TRBV30,TRBD2,TRBJ2-2,NA,CAWNRGGTSFTGELFF,TGTGCCTGGAACAGAGGGGGGACTAGCTTCACCGGGGAGCTGTTTTTT
TRBV5-6,NA,TRBJ1-2,NA,CASRDGDPYGYTF,TGTGCCAGCAGAGATGGGGACCCCTATGGCTACACCTTC
TRBV30,NA,TRBJ1-2,once,CAWSDKGYGYTF,TGTGCCTGGAGTGACAAGGGGTATGGCTACACCTTC
TRBV5-4,NA,TRBJ2-7,NA,CASSFGGAYEQYF,TGTGCCAGCAGCTTTGGGGGAGCCTACGAGCAGTACTTC
TRBV20-1,NA,TRBJ2-7,NA,CSARQGANEQYF,TGCAGTGCTAGACAGGGAGCAAACGAGCAGTACTTC
TRBV28,NA,TRBJ2-3,NA,CASLGQTTDTQYF,TGTGCCAGCCTTGGACAGACCACAGATACGCAGTATTTT
TRBV20-1,NA,TRBJ1-1,NA,CSAISNLEAFF,TGCAGTGCTATCTCAAACTTAGAAGCTTTCTTT
TRBV9,NA,TRBJ1-3,NA,CASSVGPLHSGNTIYF,TGTGCCAGCAGCGTGGGCCCCTTGCACTCTGGGAACACCATATATTTT
TRBV6-4,NA,TRBJ1-1,NA,CASSKVGGTEAFF,TGTGCCAGCAGTAAGGTCGGAGGCACTGAAGCTTTCTTT
TRBV15,NA,TRBJ1-5,few,CATSPVRPQHF,TGTGCCACCAGCCCCGTAAGGCCCCAGCATTTT
TRBV6-1,TRBD1,TRBJ1-4,NA,CASSDRGLTNEKLFF,TGTGCCAGCAGTGACAGGGGGCTTACTAATGAAAAACTGTTTTTT
TRBV7-2,NA,TRBJ1-2,NA,CASSLVGYGYTF,TGTGCCAGCAGCTTAGTAGGGTATGGCTACACCTTC
TRBV5-1,TRBD2,TRBJ2-5,NA,CASSFSGARQETQYF,TGCGCCAGCAGCTTCAGCGGGGCGCGCCAAGAGACCCAGTACTTC
TRBV4-1,TRBD2,TRBJ2-2,NA,CASSPEAGLAGGPTGELFF,TGCGCCAGCAGCCCGGAAGCGGGACTAGCGGGAGGGCCCACCGGGGAGCTGTTTTTT
TRBV7-8,NA,TRBJ2-7,few,CASSPSHYEQYF,TGTGCCAGCAGCCCCAGTCACTACGAGCAGTACTTC
TRBV7-9,NA,TRBJ1-1,NA,CASSDGTEAFF,TGTGCCAGCAGCGACGGGACTGAAGCTTTCTTT
TRBV30,TRBD1,TRBJ1-1,once,CAWSVFQDRGRRAFF,TGTGCCTGGAGTGTATTCCAGGACAGGGGGCGCCGAGCTTTCTTT
TRBV27,TRBD1,TRBJ1-6,NA,CASSYNRGLQNSPLHF,TGTGCCAGCAGTTACAACAGGGGGCTTCAAAATTCACCCCTCCACTTT
TRBV6-2/TRBV6-3,TRBD2,TRBJ2-3,NA,CASTSGGAGTDTQYF,TGTGCCAGCACCTCGGGGGGAGCCGGCACAGATACGCAGTATTTT
TRBV5-1,TRBD2,TRBJ2-3,NA,CASSLSGRAQSDTQYF,TGCGCCAGCAGCTTGAGCGGGAGGGCCCAATCAGATACGCAGTATTTT
TRBV27,TRBD1,TRBJ1-1,few,CASSLYGTGATEAFF,TGTGCCAGCAGTCTCTACGGGACAGGGGCCACTGAAGCTTTCTTT
TRBV6-2/TRBV6-3,TRBD2,TRBJ2-7,NA,CASSYGLSGSPDKVSYEQYF,TGTGCCAGCAGTTACGGGCTTAGCGGGAGCCCCGATAAGGTTAGCTACGAGCAGTACTTC
TRBV7-2,TRBD1,TRBJ1-1,NA,CASSFMGQPPREAFF,TGTGCCAGCAGCTTTATGGGACAGCCACCCAGGGAAGCTTTCTTT
TRBV27,NA,TRBJ1-1,NA,CASSLTRGRAFF,TGTGCCAGCAGTTTAACCAGGGGTCGAGCTTTCTTT
TRBV21-1,NA,TRBJ1-1,NA,CASSIRDSHTF,TGTGCCAGCAGCATAAGGGACAGCCATACCTTT
TRBV28,TRBD2,TRBJ2-3,NA,CASSPLGGWGGRTDTQYF,TGTGCCAGCAGCCCCCTGGGGGGATGGGGAGGGAGGACAGATACGCAGTATTTT
TRBV20-1,NA,TRBJ1-2,few,CSASIGSYPVGYTF,TGCAGTGCCTCCATTGGGTCCTACCCCGTGGGCTACACCTTC
TRBV2,NA,TRBJ1-5,few,CASSEQGSQPQHF,TGTGCCAGCAGTGAACAGGGGAGTCAGCCCCAGCATTTT
TRBV20-1,NA,TRBJ2-3,few,CSAPSRSRGTDTQYF,TGCAGTGCCCCCAGCAGGAGCCGAGGGACGGATACGCAGTATTTT
TRBV11-3,TRBD1,TRBJ1-6,NA,CASSLEGQVASPLHF,TGTGCCAGCAGCTTAGAAGGACAGGTCGCCTCACCCCTCCACTTT
TRBV28,NA,TRBJ2-7,few,CASGRYYEQYF,TGTGCCAGCGGGCGGTATTACGAGCAGTACTTC
TRBV5-1,TRBD1,TRBJ1-6,NA,CASRLDRAEPLHF,TGCGCCAGCAGGTTGGACAGGGCGGAACCCCTCCACTTT
TRBV5-4,NA,TRBJ2-2,NA,CASSPMMRGDTGELFF,TGTGCCAGCAGCCCAATGATGAGGGGCGACACCGGGGAGCTGTTTTTT
TRBV10-2,NA,TRBJ2-1,NA,CASSRGTPPGNEQFF,TGCGCCAGCAGCCGCGGGACTCCCCCAGGGAATGAGCAGTTCTTC
TRBV27,TRBD1,TRBJ1-5,NA,CASSLDRVSQPQHF,TGTGCCAGCAGTCTCGACAGGGTGAGTCAGCCCCAGCATTTT
TRBV25-1,NA,TRBJ1-3,NA,CASSSHSGNTIYF,TGTGCCAGCAGCAGCCACTCTGGAAACACCATATATTTT
TRBV20-1,NA,TRBJ2-7,NA,CSASPSGHRVSYEQYF,TGCAGTGCTAGTCCCTCGGGGCACAGGGTTAGCTACGAGCAGTACTTC
TRBV4-2,NA,TRBJ2-3,NA,CASSQNTAGEGSDTQYF,TGTGCCAGCAGCCAGAATACAGCGGGCGAAGGGTCAGATACGCAGTATTTT
TRBV20-1,TRBD1,TRBJ1-4,few,CSARMTGLNEKLFF,TGCAGTGCTAGAATGACAGGGCTTAATGAAAAACTGTTTTTT
TRBV6-2/TRBV6-3,TRBD2,TRBJ2-2,NA,CASILAGGNTGELFF,TGTGCCAGCATTCTAGCGGGGGGGAACACCGGGGAGCTGTTTTTT
TRBV6-2/TRBV6-3,TRBD1,TRBJ1-5,NA,CASSYDRGPGSNQPQHF,TGTGCCAGCAGTTACGACAGGGGGCCCGGGAGCAATCAGCCCCAGCATTTT
TRBV12-3/TRBV12-4,NA,TRBJ1-1,NA,CASSWTANTEAFF,TGTGCCAGCAGTTGGACAGCGAACACTGAAGCTTTCTTT
TRBV20-1,NA,TRBJ1-6,few,CSARLGPNSPLHF,TGCAGTGCTAGATTGGGACCCAATTCACCCCTCCACTTT
TRBV29-1,NA,TRBJ1-1,NA,CSVRNLNTEAFF,TGCAGCGTTCGGAATTTGAACACTGAAGCTTTCTTT
TRBV11-1,NA,TRBJ1-1,NA,CASSLAEDTEAFF,TGTGCCAGCAGCTTAGCGGAGGACACTGAAGCTTTCTTT
TRBV19,NA,TRBJ1-3,NA,CASSIYGNTIYF,TGTGCCAGTAGTATTTATGGGAACACCATATATTTT